This T cell receptor (beta chain) was recovered during a study of T cell changes during pregnancy in multiple sclerosis. V dropped 0 bases and J dropped 0 bases, with 7 bases sitting between them. Germline lookup yields CDR1 SGHDT and CDR2 YYEEEE. CDR3 length: 15 amino acids. Here immunoSEQ multiplex PCR was the method, and the copy in TCRdb shows in-frame clones only, minus some. The table lists around 69,000 clones, 90% to 95% of them singletons, with about 5.8% in the top ten. This sequence was found in a female donor with multiple sclerosis, enrolled in a pregnancy study. The chain links TRBV5-6 to TRBJ1-3; D not certain. The sequencing used CD8+ T cells from peripheral blood mononuclear cells, collected before pregnancy. The CDR3 DNA is TGTGCCAGCAGCTTGGGTCACAGCTCTGGAAACACCATATATTTT. Its protein product is CASSLGHSSGNTIYF. Drawing the rest from reference TRBV5-6 and TRBJ1-3, the complete variable domain is DAGVTQSPTHLIKTRGQQVTLRCSPKSGHDTVSWYQQALGQGPQFIFQYYEEEERQRGNFPDRFSGHQFPNYSSELNVNALLLGDSALYLCASSLGHSSGNTIYFGEGSWLTVV.